This T cell receptor beta chain comes out of a study of T cell clones after liver transplantation. Study background: Samples came from ITN030ST, which attempted immunosuppression withdrawal within 2 years of liver transplantation. Standard immunosuppression, with no induction, continued until 12-24 months after transplant. Post-transplant blood was tracked for graft-donor-reactive T cell clones identified in a pre-transplant mixed lymphocyte reaction.

The CDR3 length is 16 residues. V lost 0 bases and J lost 5, with 16 bases in between. Germline V gives CDR1 LNHDA, CDR2 SQIVND (reference sequence). TCRdb keeps only in-frame clones here, not all; method: immunoSEQ multiplex PCR. The sample lists 45,000 to 55,000 clones, 84% occurring once. This chain joins TRBV19 and TRBJ2-5, with D possibly matching TRBD1 (6 bases). This TCR was sampled from a human donor who received a liver transplant. Sequencing was performed on CD4+ T cells from blood, taken before liver transplant. The CDR3 is CASSIDPWGTRETQYF. Written as DNA, the CDR3 is TGTGCCAGTAGTATAGATCCTTGGGGGACACGGGAGACCCAGTACTTC.